This TCR beta chain is drawn from a study of OX40 agonist ivuxolimab in advanced cancers. Points from the study as a whole: More expanded clones were seen, on average, in CD8+ T cells than in CD4+.

TCRdb's table, derived via immunoSEQ multiplex PCR, lists solely in-frame clones and lacks some. The table lists roughly 70,000 clones, about 90% of them singletons. V lost 6 bases and J lost 2; bases outside the gene matches: 9. CDR1 is LGHNT, CDR2 FRNRAP, per germline. This CDR3 spans 15 amino acids. In regard to this clone: Its specificity is unknown.

The chain uses TRBV12-5 and TRBJ2-7; 8 nucleotides match TRBD1. The sample consisted of CD4+ or CD8+ T cells sorted from blood, taken in a trial of the OX40 agonist ivuxolimab. This sequence was found in an adult with an advanced solid tumor such as melanoma, head and neck, liver or kidney cancer. The CDR3 nucleotides read TGTGCTAGTGGGTCCTACAGGGGGATCGCCTACGAGCAGTACTTC. Its protein is CASGSYRGIAYEQYF. The whole variable domain, filled in from reference TRBV12-5 and TRBJ2-7, reads DARVTQTPRHKVTEMGQEVTMRCQPILGHNTVFWYRQTMMQGLELLAYFRNRAPLDDSGMPKDRFSAEMPDATLATLKIQPSEPRDSAVYFCASGSYRGIAYEQYFGPGTRLTVT.